The next 3 T cell receptor beta chains were all read from a single sample in a study of beta chain features in type 1 diabetes. The entirety of the isolated RNA underwent reverse transcription, so expressed TCRB transcripts were sequenced. Profiled with immunoSEQ multiplex PCR; TCRdb holds only in-frame clones, not every one. The sample has around 500,000 clones; about 32% are singletons. Material: naive CD4+ T cells from blood. Receptor source: a man between 18 and 29 years old in good health.

This clone was seen a handful of times. CDR3 sequence reads: CATSRELGLPYEQYF. CDR3 bases: TGTGCCACCAGCAGAGAGCTTGGACTACCATACGAGCAGTACTTC. The J gene is TRBJ2-7, the V gene TRBV15; D perhaps matches TRBD2 (6 bases). Germline assignment: CDR1 LNHNV and CDR2 YYDKDF (reference sequence). The CDR3 loop spans 15 amino acids. Trimming stripped 0 bases from V and 4 bases from J, with 13 bases between.

Regarding this clone: Within the sample, other DNA sequences also encode this same CDR3. The V gene is TRBV29-1, the J gene TRBJ2-5; 8 positions match TRBD1. Germline CDR1 is SQVTM and CDR2 is ANQGSEA. The CDR3 totals 12 residues. Trimming took 6 bases from V and 2 from J; bases not matched to a gene: 2. CDR3: CSVGQGQETQYF. DNA of the CDR3: TGCAGCGTAGGACAGGGTCAAGAGACCCAGTACTTC.

This clone showed up just a few times. The chain is built from TRBV11-2 and TRBJ2-3; TRBD1 aligns across 7 bases. Trimming cost V 4 bases and J 6 bases; bases outside gene matches: 13. This CDR3 region has 16 residues. Looked up from germline, CDR1 is SGHAT and CDR2 is FQNNGV. The CDR3 spells CASSSYRGIAGDTQYF. CDR3 DNA: TGTGCCAGCAGCTCATACAGGGGAATAGCTGGCGATACGCAGTATTTT.